This entry features one TCR beta chain sequence. The data originate from a study of T cells in Graves' hyperthyroidism and ophthalmopathy. Amplified regions were TCR beta CDR3 sequences from RNA transcripts. The TCR CDR3 was amplified in a first-round RT-PCR using the HTBI primer set. Via MiXCR, TCRdb re-called the multiplex PCR reads, giving one row per CDR3 protein. The sample records hundreds of thousands of distinct CDR3 sequences, over 35% being singletons. This CDR3 has 16 amino acids. Germline lookup yields CDR1 LNHDA and CDR2 SQIVND (reference sequence). Patients showing uncontrolled infection, other autoimmune disease, pregnancy or lactation were ineligible.

The receptor comes from a man aged 18 to 29 with Graves' hyperthyroidism. V gene TRBV19 combines with J gene TRBJ1-6; 7 bases align to TRBD1. Sequencing used blood. The CDR3 DNA follows: TGTGCTTCCGAGGGAGGGGGCAACTCCTATAATTCACCCCTCCACTTT. It is translated as CASEGGGNSYNSPLHF.